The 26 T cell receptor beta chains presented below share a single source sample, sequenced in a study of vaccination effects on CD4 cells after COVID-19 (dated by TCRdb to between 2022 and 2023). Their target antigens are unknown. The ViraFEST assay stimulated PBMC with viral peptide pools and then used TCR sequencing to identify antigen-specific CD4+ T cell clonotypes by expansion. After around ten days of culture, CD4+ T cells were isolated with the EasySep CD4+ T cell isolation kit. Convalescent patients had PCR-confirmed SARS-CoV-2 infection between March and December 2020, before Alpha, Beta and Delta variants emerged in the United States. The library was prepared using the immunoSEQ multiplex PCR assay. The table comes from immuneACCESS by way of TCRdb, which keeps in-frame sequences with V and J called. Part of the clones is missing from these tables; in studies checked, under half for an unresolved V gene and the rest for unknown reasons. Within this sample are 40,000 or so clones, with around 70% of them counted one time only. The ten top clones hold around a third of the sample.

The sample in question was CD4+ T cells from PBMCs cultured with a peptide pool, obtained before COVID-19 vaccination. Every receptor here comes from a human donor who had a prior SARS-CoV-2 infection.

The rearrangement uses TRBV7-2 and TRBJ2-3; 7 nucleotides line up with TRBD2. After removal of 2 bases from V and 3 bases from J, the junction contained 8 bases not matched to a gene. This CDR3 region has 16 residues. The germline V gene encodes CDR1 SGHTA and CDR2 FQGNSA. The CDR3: CASSLFGGLTTDTQYF. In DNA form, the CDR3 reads TGTGCCAGCAGCTTATTCGGGGGACTAACAACAGATACGCAGTATTTT.

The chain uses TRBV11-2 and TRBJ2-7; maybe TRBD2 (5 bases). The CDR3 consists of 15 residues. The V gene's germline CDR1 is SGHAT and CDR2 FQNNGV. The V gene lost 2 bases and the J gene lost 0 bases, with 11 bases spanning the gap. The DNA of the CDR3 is TGTGCCAGCAGCTTATTCCTAGCTAACTCCTACGAGCAGTACTTC. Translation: CASSLFLANSYEQYF.

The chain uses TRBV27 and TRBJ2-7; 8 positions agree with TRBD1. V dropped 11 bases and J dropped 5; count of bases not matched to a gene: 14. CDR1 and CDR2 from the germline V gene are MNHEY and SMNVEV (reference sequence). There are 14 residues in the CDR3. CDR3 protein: CASRTGSSRDEQYF. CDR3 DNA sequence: TGTGCCTCCAGGACAGGGAGTTCGAGGGACGAGCAGTACTTC.

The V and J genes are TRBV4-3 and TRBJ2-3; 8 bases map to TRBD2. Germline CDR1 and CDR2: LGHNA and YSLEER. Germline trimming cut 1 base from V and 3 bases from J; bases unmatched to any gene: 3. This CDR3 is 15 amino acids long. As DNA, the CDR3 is TGCGCCAGCAGCCAAGGGGGACTAGGGACAGATACGCAGTATTTT. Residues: CASSQGGLGTDTQYF.

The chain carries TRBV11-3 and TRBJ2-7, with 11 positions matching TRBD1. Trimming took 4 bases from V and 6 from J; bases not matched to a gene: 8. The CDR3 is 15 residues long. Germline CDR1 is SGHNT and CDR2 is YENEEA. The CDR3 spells CASSSSGTGGFEQYF. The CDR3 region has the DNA TGTGCCAGCAGCTCGTCCGGGACAGGGGGGTTCGAGCAGTACTTC.

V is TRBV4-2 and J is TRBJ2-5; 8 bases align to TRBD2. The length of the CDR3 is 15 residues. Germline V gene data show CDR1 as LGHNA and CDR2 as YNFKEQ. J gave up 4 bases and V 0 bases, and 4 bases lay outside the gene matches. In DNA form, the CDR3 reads TGTGCCAGCAGCCAAGATCCAACTAGCGGAGAGACCCAGTACTTC. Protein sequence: CASSQDPTSGETQYF.

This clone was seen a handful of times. This CDR3 is CASSQDPGNTIYF. For the CDR3, the DNA is TGTGCCAGCAGCCAAGATCCAGGGAACACCATATATTTT. The rearrangement joins TRBV3-1 (or the pseudogene TRBV3-2) to TRBJ1-3, with D perhaps matching TRBD1 (5 bases). The CDR3 length is 13 residues. CDR1 is LGHDT and CDR2 is YNNKEL in the germline V gene (reference sequence). Trimming took off 0 bases at V and 7 bases at J, with 7 bases between the two ends.

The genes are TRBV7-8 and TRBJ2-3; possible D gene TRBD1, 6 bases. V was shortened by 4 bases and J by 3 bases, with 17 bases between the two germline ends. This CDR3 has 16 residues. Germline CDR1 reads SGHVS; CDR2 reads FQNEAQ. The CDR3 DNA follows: TGTGCCAGCAGCTCTCCCACAGGGTACGGGACAGATACGCAGTATTTT. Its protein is CASSSPTGYGTDTQYF. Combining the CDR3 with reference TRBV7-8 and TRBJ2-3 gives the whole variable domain GAGVSQSPRYKVAKRGQDVALRCDPISGHVSLFWYQQALGQGPEFLTYFQNEAQLDKSGLPSDRFFAERPEGSVSTLKIQRTQQEDSAVYLCASSSPTGYGTDTQYFGPGTRLTVL.

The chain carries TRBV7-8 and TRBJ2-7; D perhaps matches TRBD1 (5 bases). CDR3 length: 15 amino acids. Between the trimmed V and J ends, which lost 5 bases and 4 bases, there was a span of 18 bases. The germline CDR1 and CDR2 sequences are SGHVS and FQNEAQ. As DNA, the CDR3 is TGTGCCAGCAGCCCACAGGCGGTAAGGAGTTACGAGCAGTACTTC. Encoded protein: CASSPQAVRSYEQYF.

The CDR3: CASSPHVSTGDYGYTF. CDR3 bases: TGTGCCAGTAGTCCACACGTTTCGACAGGGGACTATGGCTACACCTTC. The chain joins TRBV19 to TRBJ1-2; the match to TRBD1 covers 8 bases. There are 16 residues in the CDR3. The V gene end was trimmed by 5 bases and the J gene end by 3 bases; junction bases not matched to a gene: 11. The V gene's germline CDR1 is LNHDA and CDR2 SQIVND (reference sequence).

The CDR3 DNA reads TGCGCCAGCAGCTGGGACAACCAGAACACTGAAGCTTTCTTT. It specifies CASSWDNQNTEAFF. J is TRBJ1-1 and V is TRBV5-1, with a possible D match to TRBD1 (6 bases). Deletions cut 3 bases from V and 1 base from J, with 10 bases between. This CDR3 has 14 amino acids. Germline V lookup: CDR1 SGHRS, CDR2 YFSETQ.

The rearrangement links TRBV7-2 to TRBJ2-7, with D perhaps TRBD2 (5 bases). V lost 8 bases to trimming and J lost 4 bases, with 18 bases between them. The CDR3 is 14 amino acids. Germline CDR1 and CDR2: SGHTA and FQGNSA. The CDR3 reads CASSKRASQYEQYF. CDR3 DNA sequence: TGTGCCAGCTCGAAGAGGGCCTCCCAGTACGAGCAGTACTTC.

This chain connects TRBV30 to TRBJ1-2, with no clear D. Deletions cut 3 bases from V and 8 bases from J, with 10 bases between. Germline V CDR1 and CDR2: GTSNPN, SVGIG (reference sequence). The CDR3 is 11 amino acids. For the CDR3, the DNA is TGTGCCTGGAGCTGGGGTGGCGGCTACACCTTC. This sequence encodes CAWSWGGGYTF. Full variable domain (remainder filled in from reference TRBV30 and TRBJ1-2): SQTIHQWPATLVQPVGSPLSLECTVEGTSNPNLYWYRQAAGRGLQLLFYSVGIGQISSEVPQNLSASRPQDRQFILSSKKLLLSDSGFYLCAWSWGGGYTFGSGTRLTVV.

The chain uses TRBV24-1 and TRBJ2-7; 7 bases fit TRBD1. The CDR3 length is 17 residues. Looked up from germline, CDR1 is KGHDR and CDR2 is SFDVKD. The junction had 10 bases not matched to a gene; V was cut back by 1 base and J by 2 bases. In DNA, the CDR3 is TGTGCCACCAGTGATTTATCGCACAGGGGCCCCGCCTACGAGCAGTACTTC. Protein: CATSDLSHRGPAYEQYF.

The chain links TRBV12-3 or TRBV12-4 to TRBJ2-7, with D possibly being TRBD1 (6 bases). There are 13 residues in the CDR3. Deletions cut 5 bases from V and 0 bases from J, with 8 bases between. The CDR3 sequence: CASSKQGSYEQYF. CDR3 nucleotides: TGTGCCAGCAGTAAACAGGGCTCCTACGAGCAGTACTTC.

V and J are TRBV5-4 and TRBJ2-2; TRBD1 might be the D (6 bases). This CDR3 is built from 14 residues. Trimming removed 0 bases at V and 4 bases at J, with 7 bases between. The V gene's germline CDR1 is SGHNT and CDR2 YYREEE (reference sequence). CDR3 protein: CASSLVRGTGELFF. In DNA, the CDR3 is TGTGCCAGCAGCTTGGTCAGGGGCACCGGGGAGCTGTTTTTT.

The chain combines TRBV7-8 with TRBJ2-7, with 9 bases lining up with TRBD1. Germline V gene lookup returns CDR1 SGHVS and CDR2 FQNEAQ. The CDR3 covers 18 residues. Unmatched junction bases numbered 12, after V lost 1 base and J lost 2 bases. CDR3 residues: CASSLGFGRDRDTYEQYF. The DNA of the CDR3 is TGTGCCAGCAGCTTAGGTTTCGGGCGGGACAGGGATACCTACGAGCAGTACTTC.

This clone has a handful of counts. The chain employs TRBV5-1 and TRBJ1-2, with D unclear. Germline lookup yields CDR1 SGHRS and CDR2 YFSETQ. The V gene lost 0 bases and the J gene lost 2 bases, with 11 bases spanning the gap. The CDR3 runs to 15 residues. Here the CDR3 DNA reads TGCGCCAGCAGCTTGGGCCGGGGAAGAAACTATGGCTACACCTTC. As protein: CASSLGRGRNYGYTF.

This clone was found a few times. CDR3 in amino acids: CASSQDPGRDTQYF. In DNA form, the CDR3 reads TGTGCCAGCAGCCAAGATCCGGGGAGGGATACGCAGTATTTT. The chain couples TRBV4-2 to TRBJ2-3; tentatively, D is TRBD2 (6 bases). The CDR3 totals 14 residues. Between the trimmed V and J ends, which lost 0 bases and 6 bases, there was a span of 10 bases. Germline V lookup: CDR1 LGHNA, CDR2 YNFKEQ.

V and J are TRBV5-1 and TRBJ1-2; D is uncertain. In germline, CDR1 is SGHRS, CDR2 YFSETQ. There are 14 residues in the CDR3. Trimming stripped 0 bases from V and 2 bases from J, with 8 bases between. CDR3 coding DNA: TGCGCCAGCAGCTTGGAGGGTCCGAACTATGGCTACACCTTC. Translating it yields CASSLEGPNYGYTF.

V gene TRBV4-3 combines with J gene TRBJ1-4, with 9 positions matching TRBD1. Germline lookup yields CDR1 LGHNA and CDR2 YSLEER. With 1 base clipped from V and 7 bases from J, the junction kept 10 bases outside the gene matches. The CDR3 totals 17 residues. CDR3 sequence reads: CASSQGAIGQGSEKLFF. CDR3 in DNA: TGCGCCAGCAGCCAAGGAGCTATCGGACAGGGGAGTGAAAAACTGTTTTTT.

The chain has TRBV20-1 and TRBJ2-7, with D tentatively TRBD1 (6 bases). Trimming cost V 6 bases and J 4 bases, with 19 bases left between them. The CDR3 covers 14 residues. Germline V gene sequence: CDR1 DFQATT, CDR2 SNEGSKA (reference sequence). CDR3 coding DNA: TGCAGTGCCAGTGGTACAGGGATAGGATACGAGCAGTACTTC. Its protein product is CSASGTGIGYEQYF.

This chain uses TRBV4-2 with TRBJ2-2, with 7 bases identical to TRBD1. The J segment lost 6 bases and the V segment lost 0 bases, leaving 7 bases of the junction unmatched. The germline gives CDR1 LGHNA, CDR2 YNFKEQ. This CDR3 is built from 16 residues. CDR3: CASSQDFKQGSGELFF. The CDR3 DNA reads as TGTGCCAGCAGCCAAGATTTCAAACAGGGGTCCGGGGAGCTGTTTTTT.

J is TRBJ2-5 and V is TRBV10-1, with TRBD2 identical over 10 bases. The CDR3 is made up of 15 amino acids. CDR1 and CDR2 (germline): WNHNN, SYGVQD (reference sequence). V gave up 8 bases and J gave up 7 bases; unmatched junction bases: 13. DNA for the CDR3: TGCGCCAGCCGGGTCAAGAGCGGGAGGGGAGGGACCCAGTACTTC. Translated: CASRVKSGRGGTQYF.

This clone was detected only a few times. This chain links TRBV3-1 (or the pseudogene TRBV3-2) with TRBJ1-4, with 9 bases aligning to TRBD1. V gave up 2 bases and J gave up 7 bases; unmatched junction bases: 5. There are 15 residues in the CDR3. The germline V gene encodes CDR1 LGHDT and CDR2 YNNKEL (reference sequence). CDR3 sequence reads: CASSQRYRGLEKLFF. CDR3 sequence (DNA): TGTGCCAGCAGCCAAAGATACAGGGGGCTTGAAAAACTGTTTTTT.

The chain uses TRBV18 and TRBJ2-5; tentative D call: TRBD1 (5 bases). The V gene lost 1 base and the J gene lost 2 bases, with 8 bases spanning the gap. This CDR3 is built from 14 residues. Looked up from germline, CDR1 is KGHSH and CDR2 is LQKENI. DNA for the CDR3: TGTGCCAGCTCACCACAGGGGCGGCAAGAGACCCAGTACTTC. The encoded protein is CASSPQGRQETQYF.